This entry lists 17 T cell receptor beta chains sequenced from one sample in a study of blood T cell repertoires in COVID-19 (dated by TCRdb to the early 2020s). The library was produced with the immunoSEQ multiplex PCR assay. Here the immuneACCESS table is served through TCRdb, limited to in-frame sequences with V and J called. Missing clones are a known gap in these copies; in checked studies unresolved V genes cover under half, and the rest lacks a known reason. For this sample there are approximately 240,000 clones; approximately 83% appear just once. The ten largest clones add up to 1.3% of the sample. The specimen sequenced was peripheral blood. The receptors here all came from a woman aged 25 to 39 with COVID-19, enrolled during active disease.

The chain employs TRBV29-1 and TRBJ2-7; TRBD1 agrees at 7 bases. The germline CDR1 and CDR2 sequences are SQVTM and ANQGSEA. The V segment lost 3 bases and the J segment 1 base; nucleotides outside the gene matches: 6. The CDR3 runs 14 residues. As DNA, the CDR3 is TGCAGCGTTGAGGGTCGGGACAGATCCTACGAGCAGTACTTC. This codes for CSVEGRDRSYEQYF.

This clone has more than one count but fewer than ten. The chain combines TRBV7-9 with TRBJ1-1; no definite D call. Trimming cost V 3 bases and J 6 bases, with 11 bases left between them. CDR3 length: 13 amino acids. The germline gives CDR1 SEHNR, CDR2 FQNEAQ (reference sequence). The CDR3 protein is CASSFDSLAEAFF. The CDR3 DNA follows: TGTGCCAGCAGCTTTGATAGTCTGGCTGAAGCTTTCTTT.

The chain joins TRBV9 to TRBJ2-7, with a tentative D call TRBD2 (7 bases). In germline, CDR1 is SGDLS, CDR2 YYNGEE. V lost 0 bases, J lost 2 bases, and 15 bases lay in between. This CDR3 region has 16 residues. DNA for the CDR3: TGTGCCAGCAGCGTAGCGGGGGGCGCAACGCCCTACGAGCAGTACTTC. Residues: CASSVAGGATPYEQYF.

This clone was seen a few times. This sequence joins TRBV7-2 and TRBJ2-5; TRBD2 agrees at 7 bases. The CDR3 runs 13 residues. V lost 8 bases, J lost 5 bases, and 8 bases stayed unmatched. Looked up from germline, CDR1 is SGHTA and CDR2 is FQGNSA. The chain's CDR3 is CASCKLAPETQYF. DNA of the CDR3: TGTGCCAGCTGCAAACTAGCGCCGGAGACCCAGTACTTC.

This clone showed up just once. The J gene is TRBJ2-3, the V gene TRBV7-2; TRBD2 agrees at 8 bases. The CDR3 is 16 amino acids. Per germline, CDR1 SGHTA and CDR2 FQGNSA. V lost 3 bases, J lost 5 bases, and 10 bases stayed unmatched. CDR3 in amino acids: CASSFVGGAQQDTQYF. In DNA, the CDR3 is TGTGCCAGCAGCTTTGTCGGGGGGGCACAGCAAGATACGCAGTATTTT.

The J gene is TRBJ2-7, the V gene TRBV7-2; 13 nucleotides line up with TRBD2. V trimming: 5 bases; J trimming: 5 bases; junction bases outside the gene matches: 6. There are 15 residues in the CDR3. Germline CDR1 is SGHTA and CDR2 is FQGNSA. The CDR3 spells CASSRQTSGRDEQYF. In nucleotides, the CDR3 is TGTGCCAGCAGCAGACAAACTAGCGGGAGGGACGAGCAGTACTTC.

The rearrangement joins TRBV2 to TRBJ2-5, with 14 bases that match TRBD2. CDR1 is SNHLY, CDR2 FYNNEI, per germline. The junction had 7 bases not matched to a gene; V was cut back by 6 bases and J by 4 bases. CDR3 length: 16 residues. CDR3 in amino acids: CASRRLAGGGRETQYF. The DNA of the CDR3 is TGTGCCAGCAGGAGACTAGCGGGGGGGGGCCGAGAGACCCAGTACTTC.

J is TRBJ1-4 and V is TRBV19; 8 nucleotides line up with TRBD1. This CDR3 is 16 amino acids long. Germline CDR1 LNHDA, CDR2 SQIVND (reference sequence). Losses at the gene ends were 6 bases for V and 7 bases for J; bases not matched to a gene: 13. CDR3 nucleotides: TGTGCCAGTAGCCGAATTACAGGGGGAAAAGGTGAAAAACTGTTTTTT. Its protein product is CASSRITGGKGEKLFF. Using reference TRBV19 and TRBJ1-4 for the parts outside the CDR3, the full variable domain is DGGITQSPKYLFRKEGQNVTLSCEQNLNHDAMYWYRQDPGQGLRLIYYSQIVNDFQKGDIAEGYSVSREKKESFPLTVTSAQKNPTAFYLCASSRITGGKGEKLFFGSGTQLSVL.

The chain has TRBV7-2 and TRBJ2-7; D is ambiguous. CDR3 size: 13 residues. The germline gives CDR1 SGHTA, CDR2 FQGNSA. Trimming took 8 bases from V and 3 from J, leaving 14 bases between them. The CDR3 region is CASCLAPLYEQYF. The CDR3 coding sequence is TGTGCCAGCTGCCTGGCACCTCTCTACGAGCAGTACTTC.

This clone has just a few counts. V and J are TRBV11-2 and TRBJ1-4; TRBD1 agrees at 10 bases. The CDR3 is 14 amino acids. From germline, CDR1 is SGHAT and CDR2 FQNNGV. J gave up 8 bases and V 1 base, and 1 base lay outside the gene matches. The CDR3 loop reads CASSLGQGAEKLFF. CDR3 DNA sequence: TGTGCCAGCAGCTTAGGACAGGGGGCGGAAAAACTGTTTTTT.

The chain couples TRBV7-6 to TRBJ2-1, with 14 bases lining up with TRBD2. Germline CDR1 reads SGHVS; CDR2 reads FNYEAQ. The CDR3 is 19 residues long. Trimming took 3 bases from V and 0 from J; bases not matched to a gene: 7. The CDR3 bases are TGTGCCAGCAGCTTCCCCGGGACTAGCGGGGGTCTCTCCTACAATGAGCAGTTCTTC. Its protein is CASSFPGTSGGLSYNEQFF. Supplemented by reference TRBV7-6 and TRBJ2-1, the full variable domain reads GAGVSQSPRYKVTKRGQDVALRCDPISGHVSLYWYRQALGQGPEFLTYFNYEAQQDKSGLPNDRFSAERPEGSISTLTIQRTEQRDSAMYRCASSFPGTSGGLSYNEQFFGPGTRLTVL.

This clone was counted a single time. The CDR3 protein is CTSSQDREAGVVDTQYF. CDR3 DNA sequence: TGCACCAGCAGCCAAGACAGAGAAGCGGGGGTAGTAGATACGCAGTATTTT. V is TRBV1 and J is TRBJ2-3; TRBD2 was called by the table and not checked on the DNA. TRBV1 is noted as a pseudogene. The CDR3 sequence is 17 residues long.

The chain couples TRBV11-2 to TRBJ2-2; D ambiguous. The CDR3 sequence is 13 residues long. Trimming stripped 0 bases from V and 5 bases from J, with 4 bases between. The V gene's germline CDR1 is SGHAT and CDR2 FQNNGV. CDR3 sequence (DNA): TGTGCCAGCAGCTTAGATCCGACCGGGGAGCTGTTTTTT. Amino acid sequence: CASSLDPTGELFF.

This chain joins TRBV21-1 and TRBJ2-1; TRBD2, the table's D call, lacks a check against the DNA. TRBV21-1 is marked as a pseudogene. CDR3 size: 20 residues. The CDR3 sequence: CASSKFPKSAGSFIYNEQFF. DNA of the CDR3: TGTGCCAGCAGCAAATTCCCAAAATCCGCGGGGTCGTTTATCTACAATGAGCAGTTCTTC.

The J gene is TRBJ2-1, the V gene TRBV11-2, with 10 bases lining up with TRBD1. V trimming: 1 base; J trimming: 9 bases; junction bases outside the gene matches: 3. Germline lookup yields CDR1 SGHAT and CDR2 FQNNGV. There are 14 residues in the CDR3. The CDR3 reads CASSLVWDRGEQFF. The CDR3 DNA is TGTGCCAGCAGCTTAGTTTGGGACAGGGGTGAGCAGTTCTTC.

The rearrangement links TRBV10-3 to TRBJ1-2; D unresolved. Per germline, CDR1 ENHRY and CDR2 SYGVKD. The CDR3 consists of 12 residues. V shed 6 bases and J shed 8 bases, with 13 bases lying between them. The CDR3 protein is CAIRGEDGGYTF. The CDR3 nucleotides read TGTGCCATCAGGGGCGAAGATGGAGGCTACACCTTC.

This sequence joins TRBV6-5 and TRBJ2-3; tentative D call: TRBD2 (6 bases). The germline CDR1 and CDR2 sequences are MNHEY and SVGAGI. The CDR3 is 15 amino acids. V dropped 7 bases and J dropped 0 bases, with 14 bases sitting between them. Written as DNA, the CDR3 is TGTGCCAGCAACCTCAGCGGGCGTAGCACAGATACGCAGTATTTT. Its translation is CASNLSGRSTDTQYF.